The next 14 T cell receptor beta chains were all read from a single sample in a study of blood T cell repertoires in COVID-19. Clones were sequenced by immunoSEQ multiplex PCR, and TCRdb holds only the in-frame ones, with some missing. The sample includes roughly 250,000 clones, 70% to 85% of them seen just once. The material sequenced was peripheral blood. The receptors were sampled from a woman older than 75 with acute or convalescent COVID-19.

V gene TRBV20-1 combines with J gene TRBJ1-4, with TRBD1 as a possible D gene (5 bases). The germline V gene encodes CDR1 DFQATT and CDR2 SNEGSKA (reference sequence). The V end lost 3 bases, the J end lost 3 bases, and 26 bases lay between the germline ends. The CDR3 totals 19 residues. CDR3 amino acids: CSASPSAQTVSRSNEKLFF. The CDR3 DNA sequence: TGCAGTGCTAGTCCCTCCGCACAGACAGTAAGCAGGTCTAATGAAAAACTGTTTTTT.

The V gene is TRBV18, the J gene TRBJ1-1; 8 bases fit TRBD1. Germline lookup yields CDR1 KGHSH and CDR2 LQKENI. The CDR3 extends over 15 amino acids. After removal of 6 bases from V and 5 bases from J, the junction contained 11 bases not matched to a gene. The CDR3, as DNA: TGTGCCAGCTCGCTGCCACAGGGGGGTTTTACTGAAGCTTTCTTT. This encodes CASSLPQGGFTEAFF.

The J gene is TRBJ2-3, the V gene TRBV5-5; 7 bases are a match to TRBD2. The CDR3 runs to 17 residues. The J segment lost 4 bases and the V segment lost 2 bases, leaving 13 bases of the junction unmatched. CDR1 is SGHKS and CDR2 is YYEKEE in the germline V gene (reference sequence). The CDR3 loop is CASSFRKMGGTADTQYF. Written as DNA, the CDR3 is TGTGCCAGCAGCTTCCGGAAGATGGGAGGGACCGCAGATACGCAGTATTTT. Using reference TRBV5-5 and TRBJ2-3 for the parts outside the CDR3, the full variable domain is DAGVTQSPTHLIKTRGQQVTLRCSPISGHKSVSWYQQVLGQGPQFIFQYYEKEERGRGNFPDRFSARQFPNYSSELNVNALLLGDSALYLCASSFRKMGGTADTQYFGPGTRLTVL.

CDR3 bases: TGTGCCAGCTGCTCCAGCCTCCCTAGGGAGCAGTTCTTC. Translated, it gives CASCSSLPREQFF. This sequence joins TRBV28 and TRBJ2-1; D remains unclear. CDR1 is MDHEN, CDR2 SYDVKM, per germline. Between the trimmed V and J ends, which lost 8 bases and 10 bases, there was a span of 18 bases. This CDR3 spans 13 amino acids.

The rearrangement uses TRBV5-1 and TRBJ1-1, with D unresolved. This CDR3 has 16 residues. Trimming took 0 bases from V and 0 from J, leaving 12 bases between them. In germline, CDR1 is SGHRS, CDR2 YFSETQ. CDR3 coding DNA: TGCGCCAGCAGCTTGGCCACAAGGGAGATGAACACTGAAGCTTTCTTT. Its translation: CASSLATREMNTEAFF.

The chain joins TRBV11-2 to TRBJ2-3; D gene ambiguous. This CDR3 is 14 amino acids long. Trimming shortened V by 1 base and J by 0 bases, and 5 bases separated the two germline ends. Germline V gene data show CDR1 as SGHAT and CDR2 as FQNNGV. The CDR3 sequence: CASSLGASTDTQYF. The CDR3 DNA sequence: TGTGCCAGCAGCTTAGGGGCCAGCACAGATACGCAGTATTTT.

The rearrangement links TRBV14 to TRBJ1-1; no clear D. This CDR3 spans 13 amino acids. The V and J ends lost 4 bases and 6 bases respectively, with 12 bases between them. Germline V gene lookup returns CDR1 SGHDN and CDR2 FVKESK. The CDR3 DNA sequence: TGTGCCAGCAGCCTTCGGGGAGGGTCTGAAGCTTTCTTT. Translation gives CASSLRGGSEAFF.

This clone was seen a single time. The V and J genes are TRBV6-5 and TRBJ2-1, with D possibly matching TRBD1 (6 bases). Trimming cost V 2 bases and J 9 bases, with 11 bases left between them. Germline assignment: CDR1 MNHEY and CDR2 SVGAGI. The CDR3 sequence is 13 residues long. CDR3 in amino acids: CASSYPQGSEQFF. The CDR3 DNA reads as TGTGCCAGCAGTTACCCGCAGGGGAGTGAGCAGTTCTTC.

CDR3 nucleotide sequence: TGTGCCAGCAGTGAACGACAGGGCTTCTCTGGAAACACCATATATTTT. Residues: CASSERQGFSGNTIYF. This chain links TRBV2 with TRBJ1-3, with 7 bases lining up with TRBD1. The CDR3 extends over 16 amino acids. The V and J ends lost 2 bases and 0 bases, in that order; junction bases with no gene match: 4. The germline CDR1 and CDR2 sequences are SNHLY and FYNNEI.

This chain connects TRBV24-1 to TRBJ1-2; 9 bases agree with TRBD1. V lost 3 bases to trimming and J lost 4 bases; unmatched junction nucleotides: 5. The CDR3 length is 15 residues. Germline V lookup: CDR1 KGHDR, CDR2 SFDVKD. CDR3 sequence reads: CATSDPGTGIYGYTF. The CDR3 coding sequence is TGTGCCACCAGTGATCCCGGGACAGGGATCTATGGCTACACCTTC.

This sequence joins TRBV30 and TRBJ1-2; no definite D call. From germline, CDR1 is GTSNPN and CDR2 SVGIG (reference sequence). This CDR3 contains 12 residues. V gave up 5 bases and J gave up 3 bases, with 10 bases separating them. The CDR3 sequence: CAWLTEYYGYTF. CDR3 DNA: TGTGCCTGGCTGACTGAATACTATGGCTACACCTTC.

The chain joins TRBV18 to TRBJ2-7; 7 positions match TRBD2. The CDR3 runs 14 residues. CDR1 is KGHSH and CDR2 is LQKENI in the germline V gene. Unmatched junction bases numbered 5, after V lost 3 bases and J lost 3 bases. CDR3 DNA: TGTGCCAGCTCACCCGGGACTACCCACTACGAGCAGTACTTC. Encoded protein: CASSPGTTHYEQYF.

The chain couples TRBV6-5 to TRBJ2-7, with TRBD1 as a possible D gene (5 bases). Germline lookup yields CDR1 MNHEY and CDR2 SVGAGI. Trimming took 6 bases from V and 7 from J, leaving 19 bases between them. CDR3 length: 14 residues. The CDR3 region is CASRTDRVSREQYF. The CDR3 bases are TGTGCCAGCAGAACCGACAGAGTTTCTAGGGAGCAGTACTTC.

The rearrangement links TRBV27 to TRBJ1-6; D gene ambiguous. There are 14 residues in the CDR3. The V end lost 6 bases, the J end lost 10 bases, and 16 bases lay between the germline ends. Germline-derived CDR1 and CDR2 are MNHEY and SMNVEV (reference sequence). Here the CDR3 DNA reads TGTGCCAGCAGCCTGGACTTCGGCCAGTCACCCCTCCACTTT. It is translated as CASSLDFGQSPLHF.